The TCR beta chain described here comes from a study of T cells after yellow fever vaccination. General study points: Abundant bulk-derived clonotypes could contaminate FACS-sorted repertoires. Clones from primary vaccination mostly reappeared after the booster (roughly 95% CD4, around 90% CD8). The secondary response peaked faster, at day 5 versus 15, but was weaker.

The CDR3 is made up of 11 amino acids. Germline V gene lookup returns CDR1 LNHNV and CDR2 YYDKDF (reference sequence). This clonotype was seen more than once but under ten times. At one boundary the junction diverges from the germline segment, which might be a read error. A universal primer site and UMIs were added as TCR cDNA was made by 5'RACE template switching. TCRdb called the 5' RACE reads again in MiXCR, with one record for every CDR3 protein. The table has more than 65,000 distinct CDR3 sequences, 10% to 15% seen once. This sequence originates from a young man who received the YFV17D yellow fever vaccine. Material: CD8+ T cells not binding an NS4B(214-222) dextramer, sorted from PBMCs, obtained roughly 20 days after the first yellow fever vaccination. The rearrangement uses TRBV15 and TRBJ2-1; a possible D gene is TRBD1 (5 bases). This CDR3 reads CATSRGLDRVF. CDR3 sequence (DNA): TGTGCCACCAGCAGAGGGTTAGACAGAGTCTTC.